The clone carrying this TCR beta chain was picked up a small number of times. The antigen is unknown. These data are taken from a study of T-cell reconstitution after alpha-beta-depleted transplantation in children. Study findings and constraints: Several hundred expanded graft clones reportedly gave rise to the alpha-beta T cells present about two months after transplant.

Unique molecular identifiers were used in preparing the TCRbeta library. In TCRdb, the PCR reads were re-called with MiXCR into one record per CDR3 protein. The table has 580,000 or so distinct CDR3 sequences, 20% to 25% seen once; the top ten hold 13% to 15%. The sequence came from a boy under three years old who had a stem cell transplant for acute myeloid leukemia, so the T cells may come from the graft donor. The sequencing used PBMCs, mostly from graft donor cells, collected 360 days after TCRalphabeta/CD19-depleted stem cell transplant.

CDR3 sequence reads: CATSPRLAGPKTDTQYF. The CDR3, as DNA: TGTGCCACCTCCCCCAGACTAGCGGGACCGAAGACAGATACGCAGTATTTT. The chain is built from TRBV3-1 and TRBJ2-3; 11 nucleotides line up with TRBD2. CDR3 length: 17 amino acids. Germline V gene data show CDR1 as LGHDT and CDR2 as YNNKEL (reference sequence). J was trimmed by 3 bases and V by 10 bases; bases with no gene match: 15.